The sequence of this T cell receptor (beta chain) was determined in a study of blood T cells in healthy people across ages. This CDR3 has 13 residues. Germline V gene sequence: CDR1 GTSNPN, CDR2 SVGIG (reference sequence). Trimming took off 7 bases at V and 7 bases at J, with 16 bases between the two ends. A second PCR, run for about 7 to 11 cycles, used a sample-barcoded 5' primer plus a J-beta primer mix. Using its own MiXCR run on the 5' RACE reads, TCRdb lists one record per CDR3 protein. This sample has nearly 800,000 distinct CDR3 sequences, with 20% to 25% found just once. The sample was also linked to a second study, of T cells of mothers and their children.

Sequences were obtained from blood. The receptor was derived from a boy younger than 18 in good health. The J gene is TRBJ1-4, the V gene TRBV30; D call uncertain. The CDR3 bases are TGTGCCTTAAACTATTGGGTTTCTGAAAAACTGTTTTTT. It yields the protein CALNYWVSEKLFF.